Presented here are 9 T cell receptor beta chains from one specimen sequenced in a study of blood T cell repertoires in COVID-19. Here immunoSEQ multiplex PCR was the method, and the copy in TCRdb shows in-frame clones only, minus some. The sample shows 200,000 to 250,000 clones, almost 90% of them seen only once. Specimen: peripheral blood. These receptors were taken from a young man with active or convalescent COVID-19.

This chain links TRBV7-2 with TRBJ2-6, with no clear D. This CDR3 spans 15 amino acids. Germline CDR1 is SGHTA and CDR2 is FQGNSA. V was clipped by 1 base and J by 0 bases, with 4 bases between them. CDR3 coding DNA: TGTGCCAGCAGCTTAGGACTCTCTGGGGCCAACGTCCTGACTTTC. Amino acids: CASSLGLSGANVLTF.

This chain links TRBV28 with TRBJ1-4; a possible D gene is TRBD1 (6 bases). The length of the CDR3 is 17 residues. Trimming took off 3 bases at V and 1 base at J, with 15 bases between the two ends. Looked up from germline, CDR1 is MDHEN and CDR2 is SYDVKM. CDR3 in amino acids: CASSFPNGQLTNEKLFF. In DNA, the CDR3 is TGTGCCAGCAGTTTTCCGAACGGACAGTTAACTAATGAAAAACTGTTTTTT.

The chain is built from TRBV30 and TRBJ1-1, with D perhaps TRBD1 (6 bases). CDR1 and CDR2 from the germline V gene are GTSNPN and SVGIG (reference sequence). This CDR3 has 12 amino acids. V dropped 3 bases and J dropped 8 bases, with 13 bases sitting between them. CDR3 protein: CAWRGRGLEAFF. Written as DNA, the CDR3 is TGTGCCTGGAGGGGGCGGGGGCTCGAAGCTTTCTTT.

The CDR3 loop is CAWSVLGTGSGYTF. The DNA for the CDR3 is TGTGCCTGGAGTGTACTGGGGACAGGGAGTGGCTACACCTTC. The rearrangement links TRBV30 to TRBJ1-2, with 9 positions matching TRBD1. This CDR3 is built from 14 residues. The junction had 6 bases not matched to a gene; V was cut back by 0 bases and J by 7 bases. Germline V gives CDR1 GTSNPN, CDR2 SVGIG (reference sequence).

The chain combines TRBV5-4 with TRBJ2-3, with 8 bases matching TRBD2. CDR1 and CDR2 from the germline V gene are SGHNT and YYREEE (reference sequence). Trimming removed 0 bases from V and 4 bases from J; junction bases left unmatched: 19. The CDR3 has 20 amino acids. CDR3 protein: CASSLDAGGRYGVFSDTQYF. CDR3 coding DNA: TGTGCCAGCAGCTTGGATGCGGGCGGGAGGTACGGAGTTTTCTCAGATACGCAGTATTTT.

Worth noting for this clone: The junction departs from the called germline gene at one end, perhaps through a read error. The genes are TRBV7-7 and TRBJ2-6, with D unclear. The germline CDR1 and CDR2 sequences are SSHAT and FNYEAQ (reference sequence). The CDR3 sequence is 13 residues long. The CDR3 coding sequence is TGTGCTAGCAGCGCAGCTGGGGCCAACGTCCTGACTTTC. This gives the protein CASSAAGANVLTF.

This clone was observed at least ten times. A read error may account for a junction end that differs from germline. V gene TRBV7-7 combines with J gene TRBJ2-5; a weak D match, TRBD2 (5 bases). Germline V gene lookup returns CDR1 SSHAT and CDR2 FNYEAQ (reference sequence). This CDR3 has 16 residues. The CDR3, as DNA: TGTGCTAGCAGCTTAGGGCGGGCCCTATCGGAAGAGACCCAGTACTTC. This codes for CASSLGRALSEETQYF.

The genes are TRBV7-9 and TRBJ1-2; TRBD1 aligns across 7 bases. The V gene end was trimmed by 5 bases and the J gene end by 8 bases; junction bases not matched to a gene: 14. The V gene's germline CDR1 is SEHNR and CDR2 FQNEAQ (reference sequence). The CDR3 consists of 15 residues. CDR3 residues: CASSPRGNRGLGYTF. CDR3 in DNA: TGTGCCAGCAGCCCTAGGGGGAACAGGGGCTTGGGCTACACCTTC.

This sequence joins TRBV7-2 and TRBJ1-1; D unresolved. The germline V gene has CDR1 SGHTA and CDR2 FQGNSA. V lost 5 bases, J lost 4 bases, and 8 bases lay in between. This CDR3 is built from 12 residues. DNA of the CDR3: TGTGCCAGCAGCCTGATCGGCACTGAAGCTTTCTTT. This encodes CASSLIGTEAFF.